This is a list of T cell receptor beta chains from one sample in a study of beta chain features in type 1 diabetes. Clones were sequenced by immunoSEQ multiplex PCR, and TCRdb holds only the in-frame ones, with some missing. The repertoire consists of approximately 380,000 clones, with about 14% occurring once and the leading ten covering roughly 0.019%. Sequenced input: naive CD4+ T cells from blood. The receptor set was obtained from a young woman in good health. Both conserved end residues are part of each CDR3. D genes are given only for firm matches. Size is omitted from some rows. Given values are once, few, many or a class for expanded clones.

clone_size: few
j_call: TRBJ2-7
d_call: NA
v_call: TRBV25-1
cdr3_nt: TGTGCCAGTTCCCCAACCTTGGAGCCCTTGGGCTCCTACGAGCAGTACTTC
cdr3_aa: CASSPTLEPLGSYEQYF

clone_size: NA
j_call: TRBJ2-7
d_call: NA
v_call: TRBV7-3
cdr3_nt: TGTGCCAGCAGCCCCCCCGGGGGGCTGAACGAGCAGTACTTC
cdr3_aa: CASSPPGGLNEQYF

clone_size: NA
j_call: TRBJ2-7
d_call: NA
v_call: TRBV5-6
cdr3_nt: TGTGCCAGCAGCGTCAGACTAGTTCTCGAGCAGTACTTC
cdr3_aa: CASSVRLVLEQYF

clone_size: few
j_call: TRBJ2-3
d_call: TRBD2
v_call: TRBV7-2
cdr3_nt: TGTGCCAGCAGCTTACTAGCGGGAGCTACGAATACGCAGTATTTT
cdr3_aa: CASSLLAGATNTQYF

clone_size: NA
j_call: TRBJ1-5
d_call: TRBD1
v_call: TRBV7-8
cdr3_nt: TGTGCCAGCAGCTTCAGGGGGAGCAATCAGCCCCAGCATTTT
cdr3_aa: CASSFRGSNQPQHF

clone_size: few
j_call: TRBJ1-2
d_call: TRBD1
v_call: TRBV25-1
cdr3_nt: TGTGCCAGCAGTGAACCGGGACAGGGCGTTGTAGTCTATGGCTACACCTTC
cdr3_aa: CASSEPGQGVVVYGYTF

clone_size: NA
j_call: TRBJ2-5
d_call: TRBD2
v_call: TRBV7-2
cdr3_nt: TGTGCCAGCAGCACCCACCTCGGGAGGGCCCAAGAGACCCAGTACTTC
cdr3_aa: CASSTHLGRAQETQYF

clone_size: few
j_call: TRBJ2-3
d_call: TRBD2
v_call: TRBV19
cdr3_nt: TGTGCCAGTAGTATTCTAGCGGGAGGGCCTACGAGGGATACGCAGTATTTT
cdr3_aa: CASSILAGGPTRDTQYF

clone_size: few
j_call: TRBJ1-1
d_call: NA
v_call: TRBV30
cdr3_nt: TGTGCCTGGAGTGTAGCGAGGACTGAAGCTTTCTTT
cdr3_aa: CAWSVARTEAFF

clone_size: NA
j_call: TRBJ1-4
d_call: NA
v_call: TRBV28
cdr3_nt: TGTGCCAGCAGTGCCGTGGGAGGTGGGGAAAAACTGTTTTTT
cdr3_aa: CASSAVGGGEKLFF

clone_size: NA
j_call: TRBJ2-1
d_call: NA
v_call: TRBV30
cdr3_nt: TGTGCCTGCCAGGGGGGTAGCGGGACGTACAATGAGCAGTTCTTC
cdr3_aa: CACQGGSGTYNEQFF

clone_size: few
j_call: TRBJ2-6
d_call: NA
v_call: TRBV25-1
cdr3_nt: TGTGCCAGCAGTCCCAGGTCTGGGGCCAACGTCCTGACTTTC
cdr3_aa: CASSPRSGANVLTF

clone_size: NA
j_call: TRBJ1-5
d_call: NA
v_call: TRBV30
cdr3_nt: TGTGCCTGGGCCCCGGGACTTAGCAATCAGCCCCAGCATTTT
cdr3_aa: CAWAPGLSNQPQHF

clone_size: few
j_call: TRBJ2-1
d_call: TRBD1
v_call: TRBV19
cdr3_nt: TGTGCCAGTAGTACACTCGGGACAGGGCTTCGCAATGAGCAGTTCTTC
cdr3_aa: CASSTLGTGLRNEQFF

clone_size: few
j_call: TRBJ2-7
d_call: TRBD2
v_call: TRBV7-2
cdr3_nt: TGTGCCAGCAGCTCAGGAGCGGGAGGAATCCCCTACGAGCAGTACTTC
cdr3_aa: CASSSGAGGIPYEQYF

clone_size: few
j_call: TRBJ2-2
d_call: TRBD1
v_call: TRBV6-6
cdr3_nt: TGTGCCAGCAGTTACGCCGGGACAGCGAACACCGGGGAGCTGTTTTTT
cdr3_aa: CASSYAGTANTGELFF

clone_size: few
j_call: TRBJ2-5
d_call: TRBD2
v_call: TRBV15
cdr3_nt: TGTGCCACCAGCAGAGAAACTAGCGGGATCGGTGAGACCCAGTACTTC
cdr3_aa: CATSRETSGIGETQYF

clone_size: few
j_call: TRBJ1-1
d_call: TRBD1
v_call: TRBV9
cdr3_nt: TGTGCCAGCAGGGAACAGGGGGTAGGGACTGAAGCTTTCTTT
cdr3_aa: CASREQGVGTEAFF

clone_size: few
j_call: TRBJ2-3
d_call: TRBD2
v_call: TRBV4-2
cdr3_nt: TGTGCCAGCAGCCAAGATATAGCGGGAGGCCTCTTCACAGATACGCAGTATTTT
cdr3_aa: CASSQDIAGGLFTDTQYF

clone_size: few
j_call: TRBJ2-7
d_call: TRBD2
v_call: TRBV29-1
cdr3_nt: TGCAGCGTTCTTTCTGGGGGGGATCTTTTTTGGCACGAGCAGTACTTC
cdr3_aa: CSVLSGGDLFWHEQYF

clone_size: few
j_call: TRBJ2-5
d_call: TRBD2
v_call: TRBV29-1
cdr3_nt: TGCAGCGTTTTTAGCGGGAGGTGGGAGACCCAGTACTTC
cdr3_aa: CSVFSGRWETQYF

clone_size: NA
j_call: TRBJ1-1
d_call: TRBD1
v_call: TRBV27
cdr3_nt: TGTGCCAGCAGTGTACACAGGGGGCGCGGGTCTGAAGCTTTCTTT
cdr3_aa: CASSVHRGRGSEAFF

clone_size: few
j_call: TRBJ1-5
d_call: NA
v_call: TRBV7-2
cdr3_nt: TGTGCCAGCAGCTTGGGCATACGCAATCAGCCCCAGCATTTT
cdr3_aa: CASSLGIRNQPQHF

clone_size: NA
j_call: TRBJ2-3
d_call: TRBD2
v_call: TRBV9
cdr3_nt: TGTGCCAGCAGCGTAGTGGCGGGAGAGGTCGATACGCAGTATTTT
cdr3_aa: CASSVVAGEVDTQYF

clone_size: NA
j_call: TRBJ1-1
d_call: TRBD1
v_call: TRBV29-1
cdr3_nt: TGCAGCGGGGAGGACAGGGGATTAAACACTGAAGCTTTCTTT
cdr3_aa: CSGEDRGLNTEAFF

clone_size: once
j_call: TRBJ1-2
d_call: NA
v_call: TRBV7-9
cdr3_nt: TGTGCCAGCAGCATCCCCAGTGTAAACTATGGCTACACCTTC
cdr3_aa: CASSIPSVNYGYTF

clone_size: few
j_call: TRBJ2-7
d_call: NA
v_call: TRBV4-3
cdr3_nt: TGCGCCAGCAGCCGGCAGGGGAGCGCCTACGAGCAGTACTTC
cdr3_aa: CASSRQGSAYEQYF

clone_size: few
j_call: TRBJ2-7
d_call: TRBD2
v_call: TRBV4-1
cdr3_nt: TGCGCCAGCAGCCTTGGGACTAGCGGGGGATACGAGCAGTACTTC
cdr3_aa: CASSLGTSGGYEQYF

clone_size: NA
j_call: TRBJ2-5
d_call: NA
v_call: TRBV20-1
cdr3_nt: TGCAGTGCCGCCACTCAAGAGACCCAGTACTTC
cdr3_aa: CSAATQETQYF

clone_size: few
j_call: TRBJ2-1
d_call: TRBD2
v_call: TRBV11-2
cdr3_nt: TGTGCCAGCAGCCAACGGACTAGCGGGGATCCGTTCGATGAGCAGTTCTTC
cdr3_aa: CASSQRTSGDPFDEQFF

clone_size: NA
j_call: TRBJ2-7
d_call: NA
v_call: TRBV30
cdr3_nt: TGTGCCTGGAGGGGGGCAGGGCCGCTTTCAGGGCAGTACTTC
cdr3_aa: CAWRGAGPLSGQYF

clone_size: NA
j_call: TRBJ2-7
d_call: NA
v_call: TRBV28
cdr3_nt: TGTGCCAGCAGTTCCGCCGGCCGGCTGAGGATCGCCTACGAGCAGTACTTC
cdr3_aa: CASSSAGRLRIAYEQYF

clone_size: NA
j_call: TRBJ1-1
d_call: NA
v_call: TRBV5-1
cdr3_nt: TGCGCCAGCAGCATCGGGTTTCGGACTGAAGCTTTCTTT
cdr3_aa: CASSIGFRTEAFF

clone_size: NA
j_call: TRBJ2-1
d_call: TRBD2
v_call: TRBV5-1
cdr3_nt: TGCGCCAGCAGCCCCGGGACTAGCGTCTACAATGAGCAGTTCTTC
cdr3_aa: CASSPGTSVYNEQFF

clone_size: NA
j_call: TRBJ2-3
d_call: NA
v_call: TRBV18
cdr3_nt: TGTGCCAGCCTAGAGTCGCGGACAGATACGCAGTATTTT
cdr3_aa: CASLESRTDTQYF

clone_size: NA
j_call: TRBJ1-1
d_call: NA
v_call: TRBV19
cdr3_nt: TGTGCCAGTAGGTTCAGGTCGACGGCTGAAGCTTTCTTT
cdr3_aa: CASRFRSTAEAFF